The sequence of this TCR beta chain was determined in a study of blood T cell repertoires in COVID-19. Study overall: The United States, Italy and Spain supplied acute and convalescent COVID-19 samples. The cDNA or gDNA used as material had been derived from T cells, B-cell-depleted T cells, or PBMCs.

Germline V gene lookup returns CDR1 SGHNT and CDR2 YYREEE (reference sequence). Trimming took 4 bases from V and 0 from J, leaving 14 bases between them. CDR3 length equals 15 residues. As originally analysed: Nucleated cell counts were estimated from reference gene primer amplification. The assay was immunoSEQ multiplex PCR, and TCRdb's table has in-frame clones only and misses some. That table is the source of V, J and clone size, and D and trimming were worked out from the DNA. The sample includes about 110,000 clones, roughly 85% of them seen just once. This receptor was taken from a human donor in a cohort sampled during active COVID-19. The sequenced sample consisted of peripheral blood. This chain joins TRBV5-4 and TRBJ2-7; possible D gene TRBD1, 6 bases. The CDR3 region is CASSPRGPNSYEQYF. The CDR3, as DNA: TGTGCCAGCAGCCCCAGGGGACCGAACTCCTACGAGCAGTACTTC. Variable domain in full (rest from reference TRBV5-4 and TRBJ2-7): ETGVTQSPTHLIKTRGQQVTLRCSSQSGHNTVSWYQQALGQGPQFIFQYYREEENGRGNFPPRFSGLQFPNYSSELNVNALELDDSALYLCASSPRGPNSYEQYFGPGTRLTVT.